Presented here are 20 T cell receptor beta chains from one specimen sequenced in a study of T cell responses to AZD1222 COVID-19 vaccine. The method was immunoSEQ multiplex PCR; TCRdb's version includes in-frame clones alone and lacks a portion of them. The repertoire holds some 150,000 clones, with roughly nine tenths as singletons. The sequencing here drew on peripheral blood, taken on day 0 of AZD1222 vaccination. These receptors came from an adult in good health.

The chain joins TRBV28 to TRBJ1-2; 7 nucleotides agree with TRBD1. The CDR3 contains 13 residues. The J segment lost 9 bases and the V segment lost 5 bases, leaving 9 bases of the junction unmatched. Looked up from germline, CDR1 is MDHEN and CDR2 is SYDVKM. CDR3 coding DNA: TGTGCCAGCAGTGCTATAGGACAGGCGAGCTACACCTTC. Protein: CASSAIGQASYTF.

The chain combines TRBV27 with TRBJ1-2, with TRBD1 matching 9 bases. J was trimmed by 4 bases and V by 2 bases; bases with no gene match: 8. CDR3 length: 16 amino acids. The germline gives CDR1 MNHEY, CDR2 SMNVEV (reference sequence). The CDR3 loop reads CASSLGTGSGTYGYTF. As DNA, the CDR3 is TGTGCCAGCAGTTTAGGGACAGGGTCGGGTACCTATGGCTACACCTTC.

The chain has TRBV7-9 and TRBJ1-1; D gene uncertain. Per the germline V gene, CDR1 is SEHNR and CDR2 is FQNEAQ (reference sequence). This CDR3 region has 13 residues. V lost 1 base to trimming and J lost 1 base, with 4 bases between them. CDR3 DNA sequence: TGTGCCAGCAGCTTAGGACAGAACACTGAAGCTTTCTTT. Residues: CASSLGQNTEAFF. The whole variable domain, filled in from reference TRBV7-9 and TRBJ1-1, reads DTGVSQNPRHKITKRGQNVTFRCDPISEHNRLYWYRQTLGQGPEFLTYFQNEAQLEKSRLLSDRFSAERPKGSFSTLEIQRTEQGDSAMYLCASSLGQNTEAFFGQGTRLTVV.

The CDR3 sequence is CASGPQPDRAYEQYF. CDR3 coding DNA: TGTGCCAGCGGGCCCCAGCCGGATAGAGCCTACGAGCAGTACTTC. The rearrangement links TRBV28 to TRBJ2-7; D is uncertain. Trimming pared 8 bases from V and 2 bases from J, leaving 19 bases between. This CDR3 has 15 residues. CDR1 is MDHEN and CDR2 is SYDVKM in the germline V gene.

The chain couples TRBV5-4 to TRBJ1-1; tentative D call: TRBD1 (6 bases). Germline-derived CDR1 and CDR2 are SGHNT and YYREEE (reference sequence). The V end was cut by 9 bases, the J end by 0 bases, with 12 bases between. The CDR3 length is 13 residues. The CDR3: CATGGQLNTEAFF. CDR3 DNA: TGTGCCACCGGAGGACAGCTGAACACTGAAGCTTTCTTT.

The chain joins TRBV9 to TRBJ1-1; TRBD1 matches at 10 bases. The germline V gene has CDR1 SGDLS and CDR2 YYNGEE. This CDR3 spans 14 amino acids. The J segment lost 3 bases and the V segment lost 4 bases, leaving 3 bases of the junction unmatched. The CDR3 DNA follows: TGTGCCAGCAGCCCCGGGACAGGGGACACTGAAGCTTTCTTT. Its protein product is CASSPGTGDTEAFF.

V usage is TRBV11-3 and J usage is TRBJ2-1; possible D gene TRBD2, 6 bases. The germline CDR1 and CDR2 sequences are SGHNT and YENEEA. The V end lost 5 bases, the J end lost 7 bases, and 9 bases lay between the germline ends. The CDR3 contains 12 residues. CDR3 DNA sequence: TGTGCCAGCAGCGGACGGGGGAATGAGCAGTTCTTC. This codes for CASSGRGNEQFF.

This clone was observed once. V gene TRBV25-1 combines with J gene TRBJ2-2; D gene ambiguous. The V end was cut by 3 bases, the J end by 0 bases, with 11 bases between. This CDR3 is built from 16 residues. Per germline, CDR1 MGHDK and CDR2 SYGVNS. Written as DNA, the CDR3 is TGTGCCAGCAGTGAGCTGTCGTTCGCGAACACCGGGGAGCTGTTTTTT. Its translation is CASSELSFANTGELFF.

The genes are TRBV27 and TRBJ1-5; 9 bases line up with TRBD1. J was trimmed by 4 bases and V by 6 bases; bases with no gene match: 7. Germline-derived CDR1 and CDR2 are MNHEY and SMNVEV (reference sequence). The CDR3 is 15 amino acids. The CDR3 DNA reads as TGTGCCAGCAGCCCGGGACAGGGAGTTAATCAGCCCCAGCATTTT. Protein: CASSPGQGVNQPQHF.

J is TRBJ1-6 and V is TRBV30, with D uncertain. V was trimmed by 0 bases and J by 8 bases, leaving 17 bases between them. The germline CDR1 and CDR2 sequences are GTSNPN and SVGIG (reference sequence). CDR3 length: 16 residues. CDR3 sequence reads: CAWSVGSTAYYSPLHF. DNA for the CDR3: TGTGCCTGGAGTGTAGGAAGCACAGCTTACTATTCACCCCTCCACTTT.

The chain recombines TRBV15 with TRBJ2-3, with D uncertain. CDR1 is LNHNV and CDR2 is YYDKDF in the germline V gene (reference sequence). CDR3 size: 13 residues. The V end was cut by 5 bases, the J end by 7 bases, with 13 bases between. The chain's CDR3 is CATSGPSRNTQYF. The CDR3 nucleotides are TGTGCCACCAGCGGCCCCTCTAGAAATACGCAGTATTTT.

V usage is TRBV27 and J usage is TRBJ2-3, with 8 bases aligning to TRBD2. CDR1 and CDR2 (germline): MNHEY, SMNVEV (reference sequence). With V trimmed by 0 bases and J by 9 bases, 2 bases remained unmatched. The CDR3 is 13 residues long. The CDR3, as DNA: TGTGCCAGCAGTTTATCGAGCGGGGGAACGCAGTATTTT. Residues: CASSLSSGGTQYF.

The chain uses TRBV3-1 (or the pseudogene TRBV3-2) and TRBJ1-5; D remains unclear. This CDR3 spans 14 amino acids. The V gene's germline CDR1 is LGHDT and CDR2 YNNKEL (reference sequence). Trimming removed 1 base from V and 5 bases from J, with 9 bases in between. The CDR3 region is CASSQGPPDQPQHF. The CDR3, as DNA: TGTGCCAGCAGCCAAGGGCCGCCGGATCAGCCCCAGCATTTT.

The rearrangement joins TRBV3-1 (or the pseudogene TRBV3-2) to TRBJ1-1; D not resolved. This CDR3 spans 13 amino acids. V lost 7 bases and J lost 0, with 9 bases in between. The germline V gene encodes CDR1 LGHDT and CDR2 YNNKEL (reference sequence). In DNA, the CDR3 is TGTGCCAGCACCCGGGGAATGAACACTGAAGCTTTCTTT. Translated, it gives CASTRGMNTEAFF.

The rearrangement uses TRBV4-1 and TRBJ2-2, with D possibly being TRBD1 or TRBD2 (6 bases each). The V and J ends lost 0 bases and 6 bases respectively, with 11 bases between them. The CDR3 sequence is 15 residues long. The germline V gene has CDR1 MGHRA and CDR2 YSYEKL. CDR3: CASSQEGGWAGELFF. The CDR3 DNA follows: TGCGCCAGCAGCCAAGAAGGGGGGTGGGCCGGGGAGCTGTTTTTT.

The V call is TRBV19, the J call TRBJ1-4; 7 bases map to TRBD1. CDR1 is LNHDA, CDR2 SQIVND, per germline (reference sequence). CDR3 length: 14 residues. The V and J ends lost 10 bases and 5 bases, in that order; junction bases with no gene match: 10. The CDR3 DNA follows: TGTGCCACCCAACACAGGGGCTCCAATGAAAAACTGTTTTTT. This sequence encodes CATQHRGSNEKLFF.

This clone was recorded once. This chain joins TRBV11-1 and TRBJ2-7, with 8 bases matching TRBD1. Germline V gene sequence: CDR1 SGHAT, CDR2 FQDESV (reference sequence). Trimming at V came to 1 base and at J to 0 bases, leaving 5 bases not matched to a gene. The CDR3 covers 16 residues. The DNA for the CDR3 is TGTGCCAGCAGCTTAGAGGCCAGGGGGCACTCCTACGAGCAGTACTTC. Protein sequence: CASSLEARGHSYEQYF.

CDR3 sequence reads: CAWSVAGAGQPQHF. CDR3 nucleotide sequence: TGTGCCTGGAGCGTGGCAGGGGCGGGTCAGCCCCAGCATTTT. The V call is TRBV30, the J call TRBJ1-5; D perhaps matches TRBD1 (6 bases). The length of the CDR3 is 14 residues. CDR1 is GTSNPN, CDR2 SVGIG, per germline (reference sequence). Trimming removed 3 bases at V and 6 bases at J, with 15 bases between.

The CDR3 region has the DNA TGCGCCAGCAGCGATAGCGGAGACACCGGGGAGCTGTTTTTT. Protein: CASSDSGDTGELFF. J is TRBJ2-2 and V is TRBV5-1; D might be TRBD2 (6 bases). This CDR3 has 14 amino acids. Germline V lookup: CDR1 SGHRS, CDR2 YFSETQ. The V and J ends lost 4 bases and 3 bases respectively, with 10 bases between them.

The chain has TRBV13 and TRBJ2-5; a weak D match, TRBD2 (5 bases). Germline assignment: CDR1 PRHDT and CDR2 FYEKMQ (reference sequence). CDR3 length equals 12 residues. The V end was cut by 5 bases, the J end by 4 bases, with 8 bases between. The CDR3 reads CASSGLGETQYF. The CDR3, as DNA: TGTGCCAGCAGCGGACTGGGAGAGACCCAGTACTTC.